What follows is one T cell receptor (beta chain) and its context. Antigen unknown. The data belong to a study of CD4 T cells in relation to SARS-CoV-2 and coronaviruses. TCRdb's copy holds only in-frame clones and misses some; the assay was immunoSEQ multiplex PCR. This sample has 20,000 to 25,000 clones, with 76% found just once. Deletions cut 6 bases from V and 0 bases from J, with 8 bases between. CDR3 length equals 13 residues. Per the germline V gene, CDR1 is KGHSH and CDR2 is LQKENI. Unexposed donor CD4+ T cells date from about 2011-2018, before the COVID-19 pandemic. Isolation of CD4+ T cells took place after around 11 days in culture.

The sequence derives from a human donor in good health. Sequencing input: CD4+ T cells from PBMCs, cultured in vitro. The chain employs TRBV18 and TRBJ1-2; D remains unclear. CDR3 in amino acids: CASSSEANYGYTF. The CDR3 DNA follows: TGTGCCAGCTCCAGCGAAGCTAACTATGGCTACACCTTC.